Listed below are T cell receptor beta chains from one sample, sequenced in a study of T cells in Graves' hyperthyroidism and ophthalmopathy. TCRdb re-called the multiplex PCR reads with MiXCR, one entry per CDR3 protein. This sample has about 580,000 distinct CDR3 sequences; 46% occur once, and the top ten carry approximately 8.4%. The sample consisted of peripheral blood or thyroid tissue (not recorded which). These receptors were taken from a woman younger than 35 with Graves' hyperthyroidism. Each CDR3 is given with its conserved first and last residue. Each record gives: J gene, CDR3 length, V gene, clone size, D gene, CDR3 protein, CDR3 DNA. The D gene is left open where the match is weak. Not all rows give a size; the values are once, few, many and, for expanded clones, a class.

j_call: TRBJ1-1; cdr3_length: 14; v_call: TRBV10-2; clone_size: many; d_call: TRBD1; cdr3_aa: CASSEDREDTEAFF; cdr3_nt: TGCGCCAGCAGTGAGGACAGGGAGGACACTGAAGCTTTCTTT
j_call: TRBJ1-1; cdr3_length: 13; v_call: TRBV11-2; clone_size: many; d_call: TRBD1; cdr3_aa: CASNRGQNTEAFF; cdr3_nt: TGTGCCAGCAACAGGGGGCAGAACACTGAAGCTTTCTTT
j_call: TRBJ2-7; cdr3_length: 13; v_call: TRBV6-5; clone_size: many; d_call: TRBD1; cdr3_aa: CASISGGGYEQYF; cdr3_nt: TGTGCCAGCATCTCAGGGGGTGGTTACGAGCAGTACTTC
j_call: TRBJ2-7; cdr3_length: 12; v_call: TRBV6-2/TRBV6-3; clone_size: many; d_call: .; cdr3_aa: CASSGTPYEQYF; cdr3_nt: TGTGCCAGCAGCGGTACACCCTACGAGCAGTACTTC
j_call: TRBJ2-7; cdr3_length: 14; v_call: TRBV19; clone_size: many; d_call: .; cdr3_aa: CASSPGQGWNEQYF; cdr3_nt: TGTGCCAGTAGTCCCGGGCAGGGGTGGAACGAGCAGTACTTC
j_call: TRBJ1-2; cdr3_length: 20; v_call: TRBV20-1; clone_size: .; d_call: TRBD1; cdr3_aa: CSADRDRGIVRDSAYYGYTF; cdr3_nt: TGCAGTGCGGACCGGGACAGGGGAATTGTTAGGGACAGTGCTTACTATGGCTACACCTTC
j_call: TRBJ2-7; cdr3_length: 15; v_call: TRBV6-1; clone_size: many; d_call: .; cdr3_aa: CASSPPPGANYEQYF; cdr3_nt: TGTGCCAGCAGTCCCCCCCCGGGAGCAAACTACGAGCAGTACTTC
j_call: TRBJ2-5; cdr3_length: 13; v_call: TRBV12-3/TRBV12-4; clone_size: .; d_call: TRBD1; cdr3_aa: CASSGRGRETQYF; cdr3_nt: TGTGCCAGCAGCGGCAGGGGGCGTGAGACCCAGTACTTC
j_call: TRBJ1-2; cdr3_length: 14; v_call: TRBV18; clone_size: many; d_call: .; cdr3_aa: CASSPSGDHYGYTF; cdr3_nt: TGTGCCAGCTCACCCTCGGGGGATCACTATGGCTACACCTTC
j_call: TRBJ2-7; cdr3_length: 16; v_call: TRBV10-3; clone_size: .; d_call: TRBD1; cdr3_aa: CAISDSQGLDQPQQYF; cdr3_nt: TGTGCCATCAGTGATTCACAGGGGTTGGATCAGCCCCAGCAGTACTTC
j_call: TRBJ2-7; cdr3_length: 14; v_call: TRBV10-3; clone_size: .; d_call: .; cdr3_aa: CAISEPRDSYEQYF; cdr3_nt: TGTGCCATCAGTGAACCCCGGGACTCCTACGAGCAGTACTTC
j_call: TRBJ2-1; cdr3_length: 12; v_call: TRBV7-8; clone_size: few; d_call: TRBD2; cdr3_aa: CASSSTSAEQFF; cdr3_nt: TGTGCCAGCAGCTCGACTAGCGCCGAGCAGTTCTTC
j_call: TRBJ1-2; cdr3_length: 15; v_call: TRBV7-2; clone_size: once; d_call: .; cdr3_aa: CASSLAGTSSYGYTF; cdr3_nt: TGTGCCAGCAGCTTAGCTGGGACTAGCTCCTATGGCTACACCTTC
j_call: TRBJ1-2; cdr3_length: 16; v_call: TRBV20-1; clone_size: many; d_call: TRBD1; cdr3_aa: CSAPSFATGTGGGYTF; cdr3_nt: TGCAGTGCCCCCTCGTTCGCCACCGGGACAGGGGGGGGCTACACCTTC
j_call: TRBJ2-1; cdr3_length: 16; v_call: TRBV7-6; clone_size: .; d_call: .; cdr3_aa: CASSPTLLTAYNEQFF; cdr3_nt: TGTGCCAGCAGCCCAACTCTACTAACAGCGTACAATGAGCAGTTCTTC
j_call: TRBJ1-2; cdr3_length: 13; v_call: TRBV13; clone_size: .; d_call: TRBD1; cdr3_aa: CASSARTGIGYTF; cdr3_nt: TGTGCCAGCAGCGCCCGGACAGGGATCGGCTACACCTTC
j_call: TRBJ2-5; cdr3_length: 13; v_call: TRBV12-3/TRBV12-4; clone_size: .; d_call: .; cdr3_aa: CASPDLNQETQYF; cdr3_nt: TGTGCCAGCCCCGACTTAAACCAAGAGACCCAGTACTTC
j_call: TRBJ1-6; cdr3_length: 12; v_call: TRBV29-1; clone_size: .; d_call: .; cdr3_aa: CSERGAGSPLHF; cdr3_nt: TGCAGCGAGCGGGGGGCTGGGTCACCCCTCCACTTT
j_call: TRBJ2-3; cdr3_length: 16; v_call: TRBV4-1; clone_size: once; d_call: .; cdr3_aa: CASSQGRLGPTDTQYF; cdr3_nt: TGCGCCAGCAGCCAAGGTCGACTGGGGCCCACAGATACGCAGTATTTT
j_call: TRBJ2-3; cdr3_length: 14; v_call: TRBV2; clone_size: few; d_call: TRBD2; cdr3_aa: CASRELAGGNSQYF; cdr3_nt: TGTGCCAGCAGAGAGCTAGCGGGAGGGAATTCGCAGTATTTT
j_call: TRBJ2-5; cdr3_length: 14; v_call: TRBV2; clone_size: many; d_call: .; cdr3_aa: CASSAVGPEGTQYF; cdr3_nt: TGTGCCAGCAGTGCGGTGGGACCCGAGGGGACCCAGTACTTC
j_call: TRBJ2-5; cdr3_length: 16; v_call: TRBV7-2; clone_size: .; d_call: TRBD2; cdr3_aa: CATQLAGGRRSETQYF; cdr3_nt: TGTGCCACACAACTAGCGGGAGGCCGAAGGTCGGAGACCCAGTACTTC
j_call: TRBJ2-7; cdr3_length: 14; v_call: TRBV19; clone_size: many; d_call: TRBD2; cdr3_aa: CASSIPSGSGEQYF; cdr3_nt: TGTGCCAGTAGTATTCCTAGCGGGAGTGGCGAGCAGTACTTC
j_call: TRBJ2-7; cdr3_length: 11; v_call: TRBV7-9; clone_size: many; d_call: .; cdr3_aa: CASSSFREQYF; cdr3_nt: TGTGCCAGCAGTTCTTTTAGGGAGCAGTACTTC
j_call: TRBJ2-5; cdr3_length: 15; v_call: TRBV12-3/TRBV12-4; clone_size: .; d_call: .; cdr3_aa: CASSTRTEVGETQYF; cdr3_nt: TGTGCCAGCAGTACCCGGACAGAGGTTGGGGAGACCCAGTACTTC
j_call: TRBJ2-7; cdr3_length: 13; v_call: TRBV12-3/TRBV12-4; clone_size: .; d_call: TRBD1; cdr3_aa: CASSIQGNNEQYF; cdr3_nt: TGTGCCAGCAGTATACAGGGGAACAACGAGCAGTACTTC
j_call: TRBJ2-2; cdr3_length: 15; v_call: TRBV7-9; clone_size: .; d_call: TRBD1; cdr3_aa: CASNERDRVTGELFF; cdr3_nt: TGTGCCAGCAACGAGAGGGACAGGGTAACCGGGGAGCTGTTTTTT
j_call: TRBJ2-5; cdr3_length: 13; v_call: TRBV7-2; clone_size: many; d_call: .; cdr3_aa: CASSPSVQETQYF; cdr3_nt: TGTGCCAGCAGCCCTTCGGTCCAAGAGACCCAGTACTTC
j_call: TRBJ2-7; cdr3_length: 14; v_call: TRBV18; clone_size: few; d_call: TRBD1; cdr3_aa: CASSEGQVPYEQYF; cdr3_nt: TGTGCCAGCTCAGAGGGACAGGTCCCCTACGAGCAGTACTTC
j_call: TRBJ2-5; cdr3_length: 16; v_call: TRBV7-2; clone_size: .; d_call: TRBD2; cdr3_aa: CASSPLVREVQETQYF; cdr3_nt: TGTGCCAGCAGCCCCCTCGTGCGGGAGGTTCAGGAGACCCAGTACTTC
j_call: TRBJ1-3; cdr3_length: 11; v_call: TRBV12-3/TRBV12-4; clone_size: many; d_call: .; cdr3_aa: CASSPGTFRDF; cdr3_nt: TGTGCCAGCAGTCCCGGGACGTTCAGGGATTTT
j_call: TRBJ2-5; cdr3_length: 14; v_call: TRBV7-3; clone_size: .; d_call: TRBD2; cdr3_aa: CASSKRLAGVTQYF; cdr3_nt: TGTGCCAGCAGCAAGAGACTAGCGGGAGTGACCCAGTACTTC
j_call: TRBJ2-3; cdr3_length: 10; v_call: TRBV10-3; clone_size: .; d_call: .; cdr3_aa: CATLADTQYF; cdr3_nt: TGTGCCACTCTAGCGGATACGCAGTATTTT
j_call: TRBJ1-5; cdr3_length: 17; v_call: TRBV19; clone_size: many; d_call: .; cdr3_aa: CASRLDAGAFSNQPQHF; cdr3_nt: TGTGCCAGTAGGCTAGATGCAGGGGCCTTTAGCAATCAGCCCCAGCATTTT
j_call: TRBJ2-2; cdr3_length: 15; v_call: TRBV7-2; clone_size: .; d_call: TRBD1; cdr3_aa: CASSLNTRGTGELFF; cdr3_nt: TGTGCCAGCAGCTTAAACACCAGGGGGACCGGGGAGCTGTTTTTT
j_call: TRBJ1-5; cdr3_length: 14; v_call: TRBV6-5; clone_size: many; d_call: .; cdr3_aa: CASRRPGVGQPQHF; cdr3_nt: TGTGCCAGCAGGCGGCCTGGGGTCGGTCAGCCCCAGCATTTT
j_call: TRBJ1-1; cdr3_length: 12; v_call: TRBV20-1; clone_size: .; d_call: .; cdr3_aa: CSARVAVSEAFF; cdr3_nt: TGCAGTGCTAGAGTCGCGGTCTCTGAAGCTTTCTTT
j_call: TRBJ1-2; cdr3_length: 15; v_call: TRBV7-9; clone_size: .; d_call: TRBD1; cdr3_aa: CASSDGTGGGFGYTF; cdr3_nt: TGTGCCAGCAGCGATGGGACAGGGGGCGGTTTTGGCTACACCTTC
j_call: TRBJ2-7; cdr3_length: 13; v_call: TRBV15; clone_size: .; d_call: .; cdr3_aa: CATSSWTGYEQYF; cdr3_nt: TGTGCCACCAGCAGTTGGACGGGCTACGAGCAGTACTTC
j_call: TRBJ2-7; cdr3_length: 14; v_call: TRBV14; clone_size: many; d_call: TRBD1; cdr3_aa: CASSHRDRPYEQYF; cdr3_nt: TGTGCCAGCAGCCACCGGGACAGGCCCTACGAGCAGTACTTC
j_call: TRBJ2-5; cdr3_length: 13; v_call: TRBV7-3; clone_size: many; d_call: TRBD1; cdr3_aa: CASSSYRGETQYF; cdr3_nt: TGTGCCAGCAGCTCCTACAGGGGAGAGACCCAGTACTTC
j_call: TRBJ2-5; cdr3_length: 14; v_call: TRBV2; clone_size: many; d_call: TRBD2; cdr3_aa: CAGGLAGVPETQYF; cdr3_nt: TGTGCCGGGGGACTAGCGGGAGTTCCTGAGACCCAGTACTTC
j_call: TRBJ1-1; cdr3_length: 15; v_call: TRBV5-1; clone_size: many; d_call: .; cdr3_aa: CASSLVSGRGTEAFF; cdr3_nt: TGCGCCAGCAGCTTGGTGTCGGGACGGGGGACTGAAGCTTTCTTT
j_call: TRBJ1-5; cdr3_length: 17; v_call: TRBV12-3/TRBV12-4; clone_size: few; d_call: TRBD1; cdr3_aa: CASSWTGGRSVHQPQHF; cdr3_nt: TGTGCCAGCAGCTGGACAGGGGGTCGTTCGGTTCATCAGCCCCAGCATTTT
j_call: TRBJ2-5; cdr3_length: 13; v_call: TRBV20-1; clone_size: many; d_call: TRBD1; cdr3_aa: CSARDRGEETQYF; cdr3_nt: TGCAGTGCTAGGGACAGGGGAGAAGAGACCCAGTACTTC
j_call: TRBJ2-7; cdr3_length: 14; v_call: TRBV30; clone_size: .; d_call: .; cdr3_aa: CAWSVLLLGYEQYF; cdr3_nt: TGTGCCTGGAGTGTTTTACTCCTTGGCTACGAGCAGTACTTC
j_call: TRBJ2-7; cdr3_length: 15; v_call: TRBV7-2; clone_size: .; d_call: .; cdr3_aa: CASRGQGGPYNEQYF; cdr3_nt: TGTGCCAGCAGGGGTCAGGGCGGCCCTTACAATGAGCAGTACTTC
j_call: TRBJ2-7; cdr3_length: 11; v_call: TRBV30; clone_size: .; d_call: .; cdr3_aa: CAWGLVYEQYF; cdr3_nt: TGTGCCTGGGGGCTTGTCTACGAGCAGTACTTC
j_call: TRBJ2-7; cdr3_length: 15; v_call: TRBV5-6; clone_size: .; d_call: TRBD2; cdr3_aa: CASSNLAGGGNEQYF; cdr3_nt: TGTGCCAGCAGCAACTTAGCGGGAGGGGGCAATGAGCAGTACTTC
j_call: TRBJ2-5; cdr3_length: 17; v_call: TRBV5-1; clone_size: once; d_call: TRBD2; cdr3_aa: CASSRQGLAGGRETQYF; cdr3_nt: TGCGCCAGCAGCCGGCAGGGACTAGCGGGAGGAAGAGAGACCCAGTACTTC
j_call: TRBJ2-7; cdr3_length: 15; v_call: TRBV24-1; clone_size: .; d_call: .; cdr3_aa: CATSDLQGPHNEQYF; cdr3_nt: TGTGCCACCAGTGACCTACAGGGTCCCCACAATGAGCAGTACTTC
j_call: TRBJ1-5; cdr3_length: 15; v_call: TRBV4-3; clone_size: many; d_call: .; cdr3_aa: CASSQDRGVYQPQHF; cdr3_nt: TGCGCCAGCAGCCAAGATCGAGGTGTTTATCAGCCCCAGCATTTT
j_call: TRBJ2-6; cdr3_length: 15; v_call: TRBV11-2; clone_size: many; d_call: TRBD1; cdr3_aa: CASSQGVLGANVLTF; cdr3_nt: TGTGCCAGCAGCCAGGGGGTATTGGGGGCCAACGTCCTGACTTTC
j_call: TRBJ1-2; cdr3_length: 14; v_call: TRBV20-1; clone_size: .; d_call: .; cdr3_aa: CSAIRGSVNYGYTF; cdr3_nt: TGCAGTGCTATCAGAGGGTCGGTGAACTATGGCTACACCTTC
j_call: TRBJ2-1; cdr3_length: 13; v_call: TRBV12-3/TRBV12-4; clone_size: .; d_call: .; cdr3_aa: CASSLIRQDEQFF; cdr3_nt: TGTGCCAGCAGTTTAATTAGACAGGATGAGCAGTTCTTC